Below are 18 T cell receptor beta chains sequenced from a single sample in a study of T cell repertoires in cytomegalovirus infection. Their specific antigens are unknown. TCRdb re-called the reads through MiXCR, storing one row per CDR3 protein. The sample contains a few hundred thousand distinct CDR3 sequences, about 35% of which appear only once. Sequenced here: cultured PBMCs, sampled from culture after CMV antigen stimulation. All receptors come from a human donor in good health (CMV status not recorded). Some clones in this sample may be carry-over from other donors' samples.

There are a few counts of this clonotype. This CDR3 reads CASSQDRTSTYNEQFF. CDR3 nucleotide sequence: TGCGCCAGCAGCCAAGACCGGACTAGTACCTACAATGAGCAGTTCTTC. The chain employs TRBV4-3 and TRBJ2-1; 7 nucleotides align to TRBD2. The germline gives CDR1 LGHNA, CDR2 YSLEER. The CDR3 consists of 16 residues. J lost 2 bases, V lost 0 bases, and 4 bases had no gene match.

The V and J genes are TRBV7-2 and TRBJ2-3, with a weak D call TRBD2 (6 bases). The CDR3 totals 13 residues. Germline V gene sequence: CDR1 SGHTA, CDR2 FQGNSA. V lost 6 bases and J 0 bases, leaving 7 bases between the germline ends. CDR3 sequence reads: CASRSGSTDTQYF. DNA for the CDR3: TGTGCCAGCAGAAGCGGGAGCACAGATACGCAGTATTTT.

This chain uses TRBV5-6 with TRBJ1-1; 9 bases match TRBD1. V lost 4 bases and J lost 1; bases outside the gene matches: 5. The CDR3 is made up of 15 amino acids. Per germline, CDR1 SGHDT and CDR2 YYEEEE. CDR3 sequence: CASSNQDRGNTEAFF. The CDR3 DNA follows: TGTGCCAGCAGCAACCAGGACAGGGGGAACACTGAAGCTTTCTTT.

This chain's CDR3 is CASKGYGYTF. CDR3 nucleotide sequence: TGTGCCAGCAAGGGCTATGGCTACACCTTC. The J gene is TRBJ1-2, the V gene TRBV6-2 or TRBV6-3; D is uncertain. The CDR3 length is 10 residues. The V gene's germline CDR1 is MNHEY and CDR2 SVGEGT. V shed 7 bases and J shed 4 bases, with 4 bases lying between them.

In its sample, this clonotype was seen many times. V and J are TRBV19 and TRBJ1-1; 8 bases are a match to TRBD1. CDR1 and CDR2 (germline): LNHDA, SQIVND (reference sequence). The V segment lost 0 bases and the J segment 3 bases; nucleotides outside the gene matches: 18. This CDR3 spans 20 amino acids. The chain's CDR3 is CASSIDPPGQEYFLDTEAFF. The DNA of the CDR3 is TGTGCCAGTAGTATAGACCCTCCGGGACAGGAGTACTTCCTTGACACTGAAGCTTTCTTT.

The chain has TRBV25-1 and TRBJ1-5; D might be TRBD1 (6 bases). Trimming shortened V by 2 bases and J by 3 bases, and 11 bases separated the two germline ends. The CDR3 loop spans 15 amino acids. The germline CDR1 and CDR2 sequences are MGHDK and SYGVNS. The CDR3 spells CASSEPGQPNQPQHF. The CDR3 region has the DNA TGTGCCAGCAGTGAACCCGGACAGCCCAATCAGCCCCAGCATTTT.

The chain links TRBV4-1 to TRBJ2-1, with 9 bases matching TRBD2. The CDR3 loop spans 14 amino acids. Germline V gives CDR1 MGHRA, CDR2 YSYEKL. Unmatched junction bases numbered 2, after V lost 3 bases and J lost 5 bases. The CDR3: CASSQRLADNEQFF. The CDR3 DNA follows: TGCGCCAGCAGCCAGAGACTAGCGGACAATGAGCAGTTCTTC.

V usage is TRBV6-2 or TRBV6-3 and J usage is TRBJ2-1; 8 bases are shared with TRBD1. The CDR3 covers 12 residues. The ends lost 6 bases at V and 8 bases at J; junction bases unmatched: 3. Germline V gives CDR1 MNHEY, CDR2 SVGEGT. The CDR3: CASRDRAYEQFF. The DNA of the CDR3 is TGTGCCAGCAGGGACAGGGCCTATGAGCAGTTCTTC.

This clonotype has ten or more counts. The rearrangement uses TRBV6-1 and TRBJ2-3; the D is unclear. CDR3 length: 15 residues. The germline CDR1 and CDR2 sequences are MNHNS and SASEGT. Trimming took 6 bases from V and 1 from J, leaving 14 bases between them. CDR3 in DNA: TGTGCCAGCAGACGGTCTGCCTCTGGCACAGATACGCAGTATTTT. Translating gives CASRRSASGTDTQYF.

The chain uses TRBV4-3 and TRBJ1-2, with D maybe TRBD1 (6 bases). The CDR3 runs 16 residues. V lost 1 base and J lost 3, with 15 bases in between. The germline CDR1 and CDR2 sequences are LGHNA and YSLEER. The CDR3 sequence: CASSQGLGGNDYGYTF. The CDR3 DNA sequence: TGCGCCAGCAGCCAAGGTCTCGGGGGCAATGACTATGGCTACACCTTC.

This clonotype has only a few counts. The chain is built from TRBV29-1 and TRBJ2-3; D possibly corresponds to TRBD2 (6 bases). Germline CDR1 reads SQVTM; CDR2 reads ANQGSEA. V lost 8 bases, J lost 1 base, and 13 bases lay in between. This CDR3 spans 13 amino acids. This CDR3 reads CSLSGERTDTQYF. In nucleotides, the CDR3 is TGCAGCCTTAGCGGAGAACGCACAGATACGCAGTATTTT.

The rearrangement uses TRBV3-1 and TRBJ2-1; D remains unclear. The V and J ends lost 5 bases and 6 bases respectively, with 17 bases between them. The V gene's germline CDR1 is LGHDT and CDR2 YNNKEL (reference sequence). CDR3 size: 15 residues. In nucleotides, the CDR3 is TGTGCCAGCAGCGCGAGTGGTACTCACGGCAATGAGCAGTTCTTC. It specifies CASSASGTHGNEQFF.

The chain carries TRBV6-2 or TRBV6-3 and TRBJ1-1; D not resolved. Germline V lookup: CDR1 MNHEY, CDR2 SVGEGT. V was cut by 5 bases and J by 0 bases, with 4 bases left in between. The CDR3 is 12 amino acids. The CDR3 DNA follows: TGTGCCAGCAGTACGATGAACACTGAAGCTTTCTTT. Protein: CASSTMNTEAFF.

In DNA form, the CDR3 reads TGTGCTAGTGCCACCCGGACATTTAGCAATCAGCCCCAGCATTTT. It specifies CASATRTFSNQPQHF. This sequence joins TRBV12-5 and TRBJ1-5; maybe TRBD1 (5 bases). CDR3 length: 15 amino acids. Looked up from germline, CDR1 is LGHNT and CDR2 is FRNRAP. With 7 bases removed from V and 0 bases from J, the gap between germline ends came to 13 bases.

CDR3 coding DNA: TGTGCCAGCACCATCGCCGATGAGCAGTTCTTC. This sequence encodes CASTIADEQFF. J is TRBJ2-1 and V is TRBV7-9; D is unclear. Germline lookup yields CDR1 SEHNR and CDR2 FQNEAQ (reference sequence). This CDR3 contains 11 residues. The germline V and J ends were trimmed by 7 bases and 8 bases, with 9 bases remaining between them.

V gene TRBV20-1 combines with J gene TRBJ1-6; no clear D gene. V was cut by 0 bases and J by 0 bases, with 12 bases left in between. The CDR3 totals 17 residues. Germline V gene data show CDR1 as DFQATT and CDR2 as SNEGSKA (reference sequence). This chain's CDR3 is CSARDDLSSSYNSPLHF. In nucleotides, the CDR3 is TGCAGTGCTAGAGATGATCTTTCGAGCTCCTATAATTCACCCCTCCACTTT.

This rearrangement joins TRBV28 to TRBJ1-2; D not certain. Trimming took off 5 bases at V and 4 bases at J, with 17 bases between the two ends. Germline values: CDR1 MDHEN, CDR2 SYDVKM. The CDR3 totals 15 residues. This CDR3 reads CASSPSTTIGYGYTF. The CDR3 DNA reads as TGTGCCAGCAGTCCTTCTACGACGATTGGCTATGGCTACACCTTC.

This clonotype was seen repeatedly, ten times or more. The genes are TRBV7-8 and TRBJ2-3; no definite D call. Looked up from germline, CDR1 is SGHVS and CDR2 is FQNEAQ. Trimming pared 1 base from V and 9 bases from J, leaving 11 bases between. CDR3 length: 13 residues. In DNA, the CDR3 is TGTGCCAGCAGCTTAGAGGAGTTCGGCACGCAGTATTTT. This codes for CASSLEEFGTQYF.